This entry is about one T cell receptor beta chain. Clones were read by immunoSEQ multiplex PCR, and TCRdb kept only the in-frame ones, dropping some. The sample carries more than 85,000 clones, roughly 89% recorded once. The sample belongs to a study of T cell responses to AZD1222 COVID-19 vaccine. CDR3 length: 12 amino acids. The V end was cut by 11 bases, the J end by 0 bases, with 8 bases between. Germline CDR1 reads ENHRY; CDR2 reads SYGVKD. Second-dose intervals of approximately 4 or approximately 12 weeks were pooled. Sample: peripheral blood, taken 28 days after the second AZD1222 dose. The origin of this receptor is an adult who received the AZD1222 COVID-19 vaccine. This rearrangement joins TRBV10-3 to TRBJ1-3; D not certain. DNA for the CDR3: TGTGCCTTCGGCAACTCTGGAAACACCATATATTTT. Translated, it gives CAFGNSGNTIYF.